This T cell receptor beta chain comes out of a study of beta chain features in type 1 diabetes. Study conclusions and caveats: Among patients, naive, central memory and Treg TCRB repertoires appeared more similar than among healthy donors. TCRB CDR3s from Type 1 diabetes patients were moderately but significantly shorter in all four CD4+ subsets. The VDJ junctions of type 1 diabetes patients carried fewer insertions and more deletions.

Turning to this clone: Antigen: not known.

The V gene's germline CDR1 is SGHRS and CDR2 YFSETQ. The ends were cut back, 4 bases at V and 2 bases at J, with 13 bases in the middle. CDR3 length: 14 residues. The sequenced template was cDNA made from the entire isolated RNA. Naive, central memory and regulatory T cell samples averaged around 3.5 million immunoSEQ reads each. Sequencing was performed with immunoSEQ multiplex PCR; in TCRdb, only in-frame clones are kept and a portion is missing. There are about 160,000 clones in the sample; 8% to 9.5% occur only once, and around 0.5% lies in the top ten. The TCR was taken from a young woman with type 1 diabetes. Sequenced material: central memory CD4+ T cells from blood. This rearrangement joins TRBV5-1 to TRBJ2-7; a possible D gene is TRBD1 (5 bases). The CDR3 reads CASSPLGPAYEQYF. CDR3 bases: TGCGCCAGCAGCCCCCTGGGGCCGGCCTACGAGCAGTACTTC.